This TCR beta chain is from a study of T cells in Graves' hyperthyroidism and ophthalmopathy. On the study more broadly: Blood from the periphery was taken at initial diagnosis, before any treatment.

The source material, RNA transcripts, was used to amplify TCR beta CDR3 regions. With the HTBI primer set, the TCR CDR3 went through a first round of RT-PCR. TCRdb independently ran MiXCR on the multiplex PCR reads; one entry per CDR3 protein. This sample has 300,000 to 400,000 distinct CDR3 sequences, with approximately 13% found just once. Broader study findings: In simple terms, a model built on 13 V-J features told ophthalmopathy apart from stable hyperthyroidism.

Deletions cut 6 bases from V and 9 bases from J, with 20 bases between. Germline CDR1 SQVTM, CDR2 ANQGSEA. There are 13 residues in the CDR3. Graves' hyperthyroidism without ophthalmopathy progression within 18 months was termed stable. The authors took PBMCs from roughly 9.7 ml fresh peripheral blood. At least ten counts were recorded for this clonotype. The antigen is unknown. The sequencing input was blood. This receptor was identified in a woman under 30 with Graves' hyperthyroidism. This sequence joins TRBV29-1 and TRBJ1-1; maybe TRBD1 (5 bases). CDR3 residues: CSVVSGRIGQAFF. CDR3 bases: TGCAGCGTCGTCTCAGGGAGGATCGGACAAGCTTTCTTT.